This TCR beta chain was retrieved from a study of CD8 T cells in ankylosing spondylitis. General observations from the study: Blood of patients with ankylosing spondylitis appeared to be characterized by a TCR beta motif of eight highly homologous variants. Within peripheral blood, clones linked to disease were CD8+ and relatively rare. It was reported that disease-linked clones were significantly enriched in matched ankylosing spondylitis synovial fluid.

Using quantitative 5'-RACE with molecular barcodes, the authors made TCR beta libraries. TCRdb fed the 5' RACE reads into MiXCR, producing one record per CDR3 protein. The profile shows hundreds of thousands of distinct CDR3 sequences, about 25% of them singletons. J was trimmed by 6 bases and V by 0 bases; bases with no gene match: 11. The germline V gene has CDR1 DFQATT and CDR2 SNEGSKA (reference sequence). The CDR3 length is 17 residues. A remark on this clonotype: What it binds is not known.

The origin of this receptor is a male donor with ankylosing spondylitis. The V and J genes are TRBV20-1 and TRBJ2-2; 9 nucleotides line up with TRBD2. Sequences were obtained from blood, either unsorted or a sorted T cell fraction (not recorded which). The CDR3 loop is CSARDSELAGGSGELFF. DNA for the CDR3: TGCAGTGCTAGAGATTCAGAACTAGCGGGTGGGTCCGGGGAGCTGTTTTTT.